Sequencing of this T cell receptor beta chain was carried out in a study of naive and memory T cell subsets. Study-wide results and limits: Naive repertoires, especially CD8, held a few larger clonotypes, possibly memory cells re-expressing CD45RA. Over 95% of naive TCR sequences appeared only once after error correction, unlike memory subsets.

Remarks on this clonotype: The antigen is not known.

Both TRBC1 and TRBC2 were covered by a beta constant-region primer of two equimolar oligonucleotides. Four rounds of PCR amplified the ligated cDNA using nested alpha and beta constant-region primers plus SP2. TCRdb reprocessed the UMI-ligation and nested PCR reads via MiXCR and lists one record per CDR3 protein. The sample lists over 110,000 distinct CDR3 sequences; about a fifth were seen once. CMV status came from CD4+ T cell IFNgamma after overnight CMV lysate stimulation of fresh PBMCs. Four subsets defined by CD45RA and CD27 were sorted after CD3, CD4, CD8 and live/dead staining. The sequenced sample was naive CD8+ T cells from blood. This clonotype was obtained from a human donor in good health.

DNA for the CDR3: TGCAGCGTTGAAGATGGCAGGGGGCGCGAGCAGTACTTC. Translating it yields CSVEDGRGREQYF. The chain recombines TRBV29-1 with TRBJ2-7; 8 nucleotides match TRBD1. This CDR3 comprises 13 residues. J was trimmed by 6 bases and V by 0 bases; bases with no gene match: 4. Germline V gene lookup returns CDR1 SQVTM and CDR2 ANQGSEA.